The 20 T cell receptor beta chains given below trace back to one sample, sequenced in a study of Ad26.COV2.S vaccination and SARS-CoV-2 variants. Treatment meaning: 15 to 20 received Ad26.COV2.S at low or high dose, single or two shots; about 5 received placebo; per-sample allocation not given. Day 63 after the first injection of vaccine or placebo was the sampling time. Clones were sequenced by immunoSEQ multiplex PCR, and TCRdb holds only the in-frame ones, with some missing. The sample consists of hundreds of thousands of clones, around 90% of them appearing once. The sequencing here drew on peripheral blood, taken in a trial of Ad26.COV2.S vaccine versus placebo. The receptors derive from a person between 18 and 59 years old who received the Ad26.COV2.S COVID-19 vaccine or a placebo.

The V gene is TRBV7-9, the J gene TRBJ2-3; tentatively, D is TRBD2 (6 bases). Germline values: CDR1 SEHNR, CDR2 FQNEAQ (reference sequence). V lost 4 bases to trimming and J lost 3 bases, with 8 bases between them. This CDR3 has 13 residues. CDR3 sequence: CASSSSGTDTQYF. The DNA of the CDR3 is TGTGCCAGCAGCTCAAGCGGGACAGATACGCAGTATTTT.

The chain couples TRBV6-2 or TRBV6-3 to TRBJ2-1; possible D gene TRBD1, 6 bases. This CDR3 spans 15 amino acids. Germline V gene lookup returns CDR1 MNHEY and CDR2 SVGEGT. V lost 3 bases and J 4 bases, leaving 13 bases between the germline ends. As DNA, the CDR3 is TGTGCCAGCAGTTATCGCGTACAGGGTTACAATGAGCAGTTCTTC. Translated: CASSYRVQGYNEQFF.

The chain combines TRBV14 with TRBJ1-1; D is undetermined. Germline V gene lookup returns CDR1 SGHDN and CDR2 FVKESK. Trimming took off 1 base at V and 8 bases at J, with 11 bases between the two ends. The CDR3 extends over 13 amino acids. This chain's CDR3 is CASSQVGLGEAFF. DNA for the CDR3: TGTGCCAGCAGCCAAGTCGGTTTAGGGGAAGCTTTCTTT.

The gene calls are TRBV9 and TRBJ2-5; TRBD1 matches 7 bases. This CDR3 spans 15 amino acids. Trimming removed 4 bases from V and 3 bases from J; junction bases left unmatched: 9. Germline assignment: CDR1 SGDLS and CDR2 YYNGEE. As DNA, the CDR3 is TGTGCCAGCAGCATCAACCCCGGGACAGAAGAGACCCAGTACTTC. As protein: CASSINPGTEETQYF. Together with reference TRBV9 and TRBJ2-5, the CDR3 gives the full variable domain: DSGVTQTPKHLITATGQRVTLRCSPRSGDLSVYWYQQSLDQGLQFLIQYYNGEERAKGNILERFSAQQFPDLHSELNLSSLELGDSALYFCASSINPGTEETQYFGPGTRLLVL.

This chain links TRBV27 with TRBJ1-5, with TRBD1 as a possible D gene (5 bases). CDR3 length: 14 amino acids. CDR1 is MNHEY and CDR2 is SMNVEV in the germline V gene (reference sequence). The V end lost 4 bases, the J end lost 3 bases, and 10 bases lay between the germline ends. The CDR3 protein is CASSSRQYNQPQHF. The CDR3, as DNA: TGTGCCAGCAGTTCAAGACAGTACAATCAGCCCCAGCATTTT.

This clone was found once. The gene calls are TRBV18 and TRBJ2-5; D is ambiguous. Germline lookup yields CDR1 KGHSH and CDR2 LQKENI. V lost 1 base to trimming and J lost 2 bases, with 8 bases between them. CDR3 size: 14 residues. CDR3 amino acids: CASSPLGKQETQYF. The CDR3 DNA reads TGTGCCAGCTCACCACTAGGGAAGCAAGAGACCCAGTACTTC.

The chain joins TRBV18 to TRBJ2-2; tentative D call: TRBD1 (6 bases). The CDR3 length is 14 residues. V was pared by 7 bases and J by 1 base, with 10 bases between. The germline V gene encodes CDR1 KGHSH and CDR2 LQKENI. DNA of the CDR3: TGTGCCAGCTTTGGACAGAGGAACACCGGGGAGCTGTTTTTT. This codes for CASFGQRNTGELFF.

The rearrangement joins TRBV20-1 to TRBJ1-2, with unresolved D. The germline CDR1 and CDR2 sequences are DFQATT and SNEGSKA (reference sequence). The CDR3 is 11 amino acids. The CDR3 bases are TGCAGATCGGTAGACGGATATGGCTACACCTTC. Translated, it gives CRSVDGYGYTF.

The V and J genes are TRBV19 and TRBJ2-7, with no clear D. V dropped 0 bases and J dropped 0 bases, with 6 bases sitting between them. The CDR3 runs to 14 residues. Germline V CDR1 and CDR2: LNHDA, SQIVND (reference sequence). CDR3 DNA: TGTGCCAGTAGTATAGAGGCAGCCTCCTACGAGCAGTACTTC. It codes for CASSIEAASYEQYF.

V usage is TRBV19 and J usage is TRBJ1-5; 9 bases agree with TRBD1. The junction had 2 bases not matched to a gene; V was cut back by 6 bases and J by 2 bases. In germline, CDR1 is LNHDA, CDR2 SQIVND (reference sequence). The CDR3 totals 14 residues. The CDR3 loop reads CASRTGGRNQPQHF. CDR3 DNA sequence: TGTGCCAGTAGGACAGGGGGGCGCAATCAGCCCCAGCATTTT.

The CDR3 region is CASSPSVEYYEQYF. CDR3 DNA: TGTGCCAGCTCACCGTCCGTTGAGTACTACGAGCAGTACTTC. The chain has TRBV18 and TRBJ2-7; D is unresolved. The CDR3 is made up of 14 amino acids. Trimming shortened V by 3 bases and J by 3 bases, and 12 bases separated the two germline ends. The germline CDR1 and CDR2 sequences are KGHSH and LQKENI.

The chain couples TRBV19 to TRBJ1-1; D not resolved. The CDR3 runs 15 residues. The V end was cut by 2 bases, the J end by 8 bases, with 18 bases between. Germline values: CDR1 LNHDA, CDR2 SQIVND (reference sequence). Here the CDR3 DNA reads TGTGCCAGTAGTATATTGGGTCTCCGGGTGGTCGAAGCTTTCTTT. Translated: CASSILGLRVVEAFF.

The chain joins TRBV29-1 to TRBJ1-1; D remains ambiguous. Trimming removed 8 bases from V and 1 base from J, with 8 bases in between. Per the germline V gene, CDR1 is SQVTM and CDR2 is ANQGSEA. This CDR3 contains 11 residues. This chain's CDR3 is CSMWENTEAFF. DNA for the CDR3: TGCAGCATGTGGGAGAACACTGAAGCTTTCTTT.

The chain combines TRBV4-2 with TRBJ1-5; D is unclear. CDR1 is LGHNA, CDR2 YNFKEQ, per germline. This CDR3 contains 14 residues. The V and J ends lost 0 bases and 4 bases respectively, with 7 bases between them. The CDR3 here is CASSQDLWNQPQHF. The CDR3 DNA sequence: TGTGCCAGCAGCCAAGATCTGTGGAATCAGCCCCAGCATTTT.

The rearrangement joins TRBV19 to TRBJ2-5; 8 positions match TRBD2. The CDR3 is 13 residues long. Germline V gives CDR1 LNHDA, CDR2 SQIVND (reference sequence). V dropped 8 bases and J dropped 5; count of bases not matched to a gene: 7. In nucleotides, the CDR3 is TGTGCCAGTTCGGGGGGGAGGCGCGAGACCCAGTACTTC. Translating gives CASSGGRRETQYF.

In DNA, the CDR3 is TGTGCCAGCAGCCGCACGGGACAGGGGGGTCAGCCCCAGCATTTT. Its translation: CASSRTGQGGQPQHF. The J gene is TRBJ1-5, the V gene TRBV7-9; the match to TRBD1 covers 11 bases. The CDR3 covers 15 residues. The germline V gene encodes CDR1 SEHNR and CDR2 FQNEAQ (reference sequence). J gave up 6 bases and V 5 bases, and 6 bases lay outside the gene matches.

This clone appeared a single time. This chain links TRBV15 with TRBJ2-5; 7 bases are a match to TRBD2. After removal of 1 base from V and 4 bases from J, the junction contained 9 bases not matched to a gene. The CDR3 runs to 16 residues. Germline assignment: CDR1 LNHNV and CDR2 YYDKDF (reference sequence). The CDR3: CATSRGGRGVGETQYF. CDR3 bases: TGTGCCACCAGCAGAGGTGGTCGGGGGGTGGGAGAGACCCAGTACTTC. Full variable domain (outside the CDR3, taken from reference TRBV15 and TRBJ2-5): DAMVIQNPRYQVTQFGKPVTLSCSQTLNHNVMYWYQQKSSQAPKLLFHYYDKDFNNEADTPDNFQSRRPNTSFCFLDIRSPGLGDTAMYLCATSRGGRGVGETQYFGPGTRLLVL.

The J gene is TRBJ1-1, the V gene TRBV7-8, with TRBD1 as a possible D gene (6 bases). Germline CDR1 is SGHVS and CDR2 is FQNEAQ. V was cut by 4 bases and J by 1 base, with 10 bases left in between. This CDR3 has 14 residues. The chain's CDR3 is CASSSGQWNTEAFF. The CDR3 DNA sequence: TGTGCCAGCAGCTCCGGACAGTGGAACACTGAAGCTTTCTTT. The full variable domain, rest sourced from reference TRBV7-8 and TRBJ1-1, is GAGVSQSPRYKVAKRGQDVALRCDPISGHVSLFWYQQALGQGPEFLTYFQNEAQLDKSGLPSDRFFAERPEGSVSTLKIQRTQQEDSAVYLCASSSGQWNTEAFFGQGTRLTVV.

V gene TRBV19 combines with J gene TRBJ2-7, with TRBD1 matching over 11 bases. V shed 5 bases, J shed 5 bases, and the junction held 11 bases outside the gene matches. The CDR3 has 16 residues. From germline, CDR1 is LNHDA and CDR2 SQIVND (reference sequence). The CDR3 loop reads CASSLGTGGLWDEQYF. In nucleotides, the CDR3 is TGTGCCAGTAGTCTCGGGACAGGGGGTCTGTGGGACGAGCAGTACTTC.

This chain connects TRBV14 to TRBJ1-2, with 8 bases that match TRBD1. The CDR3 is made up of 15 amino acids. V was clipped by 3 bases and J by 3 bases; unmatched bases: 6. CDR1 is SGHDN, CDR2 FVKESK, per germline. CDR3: CASSQATGDYYGYTF. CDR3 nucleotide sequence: TGTGCCAGCAGCCAGGCGACAGGGGACTACTATGGCTACACCTTC.